The next 8 T cell receptor beta chains were all read from a single sample in a study of CD4 T cells in relation to SARS-CoV-2 and coronaviruses. These receptors are not linked to any known antigen. The unexposed donors gave CD4+ T cells in about 2010-2019, prior to COVID-19. After less than 11 days of culture, CD4+ T cells were isolated. Data came from immunoSEQ multiplex PCR; TCRdb stores just in-frame clones and leaves some out. In the table there are around 25,000 clones, 70% to 75% of which are singletons. Sequencing was done on a sample of CD4+ T cells from PBMCs, cultured in vitro. The receptors shown here come from a human donor in good health.

The CDR3 is CASSLGRSVNYEQYF. CDR3 DNA sequence: TGTGCCAGCAGCTTAGGACGGAGTGTAAACTACGAGCAGTACTTC. This chain links TRBV7-9 with TRBJ2-7, with D hard to call. The germline V and J ends were trimmed by 1 base and 3 bases, with 13 bases remaining between them. The CDR3 is made up of 15 amino acids. From germline, CDR1 is SEHNR and CDR2 FQNEAQ (reference sequence).

This clone appeared a few times. The CDR3 is CASKAATMNTEAFF. The CDR3 DNA reads as TGCGCCAGCAAGGCAGCAACCATGAACACTGAAGCTTTCTTT. The chain carries TRBV4-1 and TRBJ1-1, with D uncertain. CDR1 is MGHRA and CDR2 is YSYEKL in the germline V gene. Trimming removed 7 bases from V and 0 bases from J, with 12 bases in between. The CDR3 sequence is 14 residues long.

The V gene is TRBV4-2, the J gene TRBJ2-7; D unclear. The CDR3 runs 16 residues. Trimming removed 4 bases from V and 0 bases from J, with 16 bases in between. Germline CDR1 reads LGHNA; CDR2 reads YNFKEQ. In nucleotides, the CDR3 is TGTGCCAGCAGCCCCGGGCGGCAGGCCCTCTCCTACGAGCAGTACTTC. Residues: CASSPGRQALSYEQYF.

This clone was observed a few times. This chain connects TRBV20-1 to TRBJ1-4; 8 positions agree with TRBD1. The germline CDR1 and CDR2 sequences are DFQATT and SNEGSKA (reference sequence). The CDR3 is 16 amino acids. The junction had 11 bases not matched to a gene; V was cut back by 3 bases and J by 5 bases. CDR3 bases: TGCAGTGCTAGTAGGACAGGGTTTGGGAGAAATGAAAAACTGTTTTTT. This translates into CSASRTGFGRNEKLFF.

The rearrangement joins TRBV27 to TRBJ2-5; 10 bases are a match to TRBD2. CDR3 length: 14 amino acids. Unmatched junction bases numbered 8, after V lost 5 bases and J lost 8 bases. Germline values: CDR1 MNHEY, CDR2 SMNVEV (reference sequence). The CDR3 protein is CASSPGGLARTQYF. The DNA for the CDR3 is TGTGCCAGCAGTCCGGGGGGACTAGCGCGAACCCAGTACTTC.

This clone appeared a single time. The chain joins TRBV27 to TRBJ1-2, with a possible D match to TRBD1 (5 bases). Per the germline V gene, CDR1 is MNHEY and CDR2 is SMNVEV (reference sequence). There are 15 residues in the CDR3. Between the trimmed V and J ends, which lost 2 bases and 0 bases, there was a span of 10 bases. CDR3 nucleotide sequence: TGTGCCAGCAGTTTAGGGTTGGGGGCTAACTATGGCTACACCTTC. Its protein is CASSLGLGANYGYTF.

A few counts support this clone. The J gene is TRBJ2-7, the V gene TRBV2, with TRBD2 matching over 11 bases. V shed 6 bases, J shed 7 bases, and the junction held 5 bases outside the gene matches. The CDR3 is made up of 13 amino acids. Germline V CDR1 and CDR2: SNHLY, FYNNEI. CDR3 DNA: TGTGCCAGCAGCATAGCGGGAGGGGGTGAGCAGTACTTC. Translated: CASSIAGGGEQYF.

This chain connects TRBV5-4 to TRBJ1-1; a weak D match, TRBD1 (6 bases). From germline, CDR1 is SGHNT and CDR2 YYREEE (reference sequence). This CDR3 region has 13 residues. V was shortened by 4 bases and J by 4 bases, with 11 bases between the two germline ends. CDR3 sequence reads: CASSSQGITEAFF. The CDR3 DNA sequence: TGTGCCAGCAGCAGCCAGGGGATCACTGAAGCTTTCTTT.